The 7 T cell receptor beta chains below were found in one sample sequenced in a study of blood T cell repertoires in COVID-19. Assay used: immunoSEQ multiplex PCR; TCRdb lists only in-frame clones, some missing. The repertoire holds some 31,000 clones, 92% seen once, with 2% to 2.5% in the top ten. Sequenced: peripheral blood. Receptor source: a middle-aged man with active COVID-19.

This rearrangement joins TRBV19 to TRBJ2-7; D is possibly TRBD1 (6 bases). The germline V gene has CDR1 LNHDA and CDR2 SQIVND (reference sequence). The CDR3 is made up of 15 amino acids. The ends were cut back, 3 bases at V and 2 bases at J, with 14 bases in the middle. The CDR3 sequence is CASSMFSDRTYEQYF. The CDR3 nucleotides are TGTGCCAGTAGTATGTTTTCAGACAGGACCTACGAGCAGTACTTC.

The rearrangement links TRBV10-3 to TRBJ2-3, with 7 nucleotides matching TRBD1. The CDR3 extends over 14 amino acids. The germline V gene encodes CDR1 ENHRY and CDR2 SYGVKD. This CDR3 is CATTSGTVADTQYF. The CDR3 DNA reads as TGTGCAACAACGTCGGGGACAGTAGCAGATACGCAGTATTTT.

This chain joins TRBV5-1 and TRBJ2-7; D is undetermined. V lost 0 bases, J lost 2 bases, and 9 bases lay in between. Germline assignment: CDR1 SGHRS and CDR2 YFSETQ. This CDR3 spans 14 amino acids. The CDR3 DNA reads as TGCGCCAGCAGCTTGGACTCCTCTCCCTACGAGCAGTACTTC. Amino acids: CASSLDSSPYEQYF. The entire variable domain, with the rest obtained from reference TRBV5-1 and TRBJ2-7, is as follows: KAGVTQTPRYLIKTRGQQVTLSCSPISGHRSVSWYQQTPGQGLQFLFEYFSETQRNKGNFPGRFSGRQFSNSRSEMNVSTLELGDSALYLCASSLDSSPYEQYFGPGTRLTVT.

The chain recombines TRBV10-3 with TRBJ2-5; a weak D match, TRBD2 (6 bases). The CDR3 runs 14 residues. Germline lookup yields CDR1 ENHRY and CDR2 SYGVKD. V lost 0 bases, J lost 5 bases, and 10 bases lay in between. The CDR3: CAISESPGRETQYF. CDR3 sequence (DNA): TGTGCCATCAGTGAGTCCCCAGGGAGGGAGACCCAGTACTTC.

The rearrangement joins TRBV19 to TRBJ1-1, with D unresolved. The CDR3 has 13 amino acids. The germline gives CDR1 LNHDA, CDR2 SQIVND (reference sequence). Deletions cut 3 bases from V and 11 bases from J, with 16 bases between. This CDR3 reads CASSILGTGEAFF. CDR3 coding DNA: TGTGCCAGTAGTATTCTAGGAACCGGGGAGGCTTTCTTT.

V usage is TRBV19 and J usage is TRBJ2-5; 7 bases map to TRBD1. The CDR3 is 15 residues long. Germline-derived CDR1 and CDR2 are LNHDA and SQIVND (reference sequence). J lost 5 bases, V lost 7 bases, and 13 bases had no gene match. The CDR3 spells CASTLGGPLQETQYF. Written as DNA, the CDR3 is TGTGCCAGTACCCTAGGGGGCCCCCTCCAGGAGACCCAGTACTTC.

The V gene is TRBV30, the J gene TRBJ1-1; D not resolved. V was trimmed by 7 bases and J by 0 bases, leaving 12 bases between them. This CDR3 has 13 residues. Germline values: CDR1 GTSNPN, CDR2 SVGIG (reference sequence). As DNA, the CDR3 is TGTGCCTTAAGCATAGAGTTGAACACTGAAGCTTTCTTT. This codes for CALSIELNTEAFF.